This TCR beta chain appears in the sequencing data of a study of beta chain features in type 1 diabetes. Markers CD45RO/CCR7/CD25/CD127/CD95/CD27 served to sort CD4+ naive, central memory, regulatory and stem cell-like memory cells. Turning to this clone: Its specificity is unknown.

Broader study findings: TCRB CDR3s from Type 1 diabetes patients were moderately but significantly shorter in all four CD4+ subsets.

As every portion of the isolated RNA was reverse transcribed, the sequencing read expressed TCRB transcripts. Here immunoSEQ multiplex PCR was the method, and the copy in TCRdb shows in-frame clones only, minus some. This table holds hundreds of thousands of clones, roughly an eighth found once. Sequenced input: naive CD4+ T cells from blood. The TCR sequence derives from a man between 18 and 35 years old with type 1 diabetes.

CDR3 DNA: TGTGCCAGCGTCCGCGATTTCTACAATGAGCAGTTCTTC. This sequence encodes CASVRDFYNEQFF. This chain uses TRBV28 with TRBJ2-1; no clear D gene. Trimming left V 8 bases short and J 3 bases short, with 11 bases between. The CDR3 spans 13 residues. The germline gives CDR1 MDHEN, CDR2 SYDVKM.